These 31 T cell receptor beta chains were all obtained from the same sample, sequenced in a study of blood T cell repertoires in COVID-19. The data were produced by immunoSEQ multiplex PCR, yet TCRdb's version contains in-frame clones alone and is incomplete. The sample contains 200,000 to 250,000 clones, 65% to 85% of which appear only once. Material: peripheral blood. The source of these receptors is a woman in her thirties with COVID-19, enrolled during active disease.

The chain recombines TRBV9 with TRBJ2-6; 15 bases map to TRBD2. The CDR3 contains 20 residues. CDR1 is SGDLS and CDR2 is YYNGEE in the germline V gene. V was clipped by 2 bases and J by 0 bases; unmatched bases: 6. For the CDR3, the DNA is TGTGCCAGCAGCGTGGGACTAGCGGGAGGTCACCACTCTGGGGCCAACGTCCTGACTTTC. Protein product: CASSVGLAGGHHSGANVLTF.

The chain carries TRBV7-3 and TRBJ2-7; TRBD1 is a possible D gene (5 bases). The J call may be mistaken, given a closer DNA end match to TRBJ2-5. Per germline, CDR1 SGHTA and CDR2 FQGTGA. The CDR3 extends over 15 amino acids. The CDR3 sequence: CASSLQGSPQETQYF. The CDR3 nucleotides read TGTGCCAGCAGCTTACAGGGTTCCCCCCAAGAGACCCAGTACTTC.

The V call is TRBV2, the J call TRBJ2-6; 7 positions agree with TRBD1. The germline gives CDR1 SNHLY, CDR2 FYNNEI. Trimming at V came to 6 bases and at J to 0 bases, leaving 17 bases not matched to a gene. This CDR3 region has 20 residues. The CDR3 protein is CASSQRGAQGTPSGANVLTF. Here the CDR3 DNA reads TGTGCCAGCAGCCAACGGGGAGCACAGGGGACGCCCTCTGGGGCCAACGTCCTGACTTTC.

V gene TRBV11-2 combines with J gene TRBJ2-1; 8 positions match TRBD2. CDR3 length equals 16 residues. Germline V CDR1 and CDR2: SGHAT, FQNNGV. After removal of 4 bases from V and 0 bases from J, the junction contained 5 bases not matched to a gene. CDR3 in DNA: TGTGCCAGCAGCTCGGGGGGGGCCTTCTCCTACAATGAGCAGTTCTTC. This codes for CASSSGGAFSYNEQFF.

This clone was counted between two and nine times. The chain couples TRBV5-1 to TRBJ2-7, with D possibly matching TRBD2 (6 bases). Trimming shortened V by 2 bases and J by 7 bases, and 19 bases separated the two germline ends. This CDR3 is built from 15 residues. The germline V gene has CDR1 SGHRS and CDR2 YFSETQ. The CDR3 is CASSFVGSVSGEQYF. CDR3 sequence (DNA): TGCGCCAGCAGCTTTGTCGGGAGTGTGTCAGGTGAGCAGTACTTC.

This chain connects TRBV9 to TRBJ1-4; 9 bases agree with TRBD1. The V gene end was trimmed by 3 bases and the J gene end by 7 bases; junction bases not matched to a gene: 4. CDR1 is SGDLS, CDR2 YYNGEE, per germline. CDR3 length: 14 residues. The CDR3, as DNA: TGTGCCAGCAGCGGCGGGACAGGGCGTGAAAAACTGTTTTTT. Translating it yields CASSGGTGREKLFF.

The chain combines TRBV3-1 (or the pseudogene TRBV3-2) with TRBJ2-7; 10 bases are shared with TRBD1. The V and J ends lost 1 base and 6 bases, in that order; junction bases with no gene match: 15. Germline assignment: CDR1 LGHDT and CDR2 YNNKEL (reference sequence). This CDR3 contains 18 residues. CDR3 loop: CASSQGARTGGEGREQYF. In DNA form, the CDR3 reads TGTGCCAGCAGCCAAGGGGCCCGGACAGGGGGAGAAGGGCGCGAGCAGTACTTC.

The CDR3 loop is CSGFGGADEQFF. For the CDR3, the DNA is TGCAGCGGCTTCGGGGGGGCCGATGAGCAGTTCTTC. The chain recombines TRBV29-1 with TRBJ2-1; 8 nucleotides line up with TRBD2. V shed 7 bases, J shed 8 bases, and the junction held 7 bases outside the gene matches. CDR3 length: 12 residues. Per the germline V gene, CDR1 is SQVTM and CDR2 is ANQGSEA.

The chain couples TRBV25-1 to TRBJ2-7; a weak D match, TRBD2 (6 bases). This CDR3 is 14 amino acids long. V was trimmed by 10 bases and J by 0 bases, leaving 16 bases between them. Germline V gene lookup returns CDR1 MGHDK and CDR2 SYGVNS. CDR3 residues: CATLGGYSSYEQYF. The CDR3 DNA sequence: TGTGCCACCCTGGGGGGTTATAGCTCCTACGAGCAGTACTTC.

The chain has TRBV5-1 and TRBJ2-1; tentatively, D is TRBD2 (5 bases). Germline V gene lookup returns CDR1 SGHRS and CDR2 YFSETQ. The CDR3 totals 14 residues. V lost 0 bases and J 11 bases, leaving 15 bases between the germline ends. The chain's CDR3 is CASSLDGVWEKQFF. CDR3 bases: TGCGCCAGCAGCTTGGATGGGGTTTGGGAGAAGCAGTTCTTC.

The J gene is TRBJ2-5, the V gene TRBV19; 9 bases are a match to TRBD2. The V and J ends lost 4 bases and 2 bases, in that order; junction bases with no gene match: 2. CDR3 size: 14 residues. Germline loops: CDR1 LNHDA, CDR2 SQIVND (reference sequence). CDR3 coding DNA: TGTGCCAGTAGTAGGCTAGCGGGACAAGAGACCCAGTACTTC. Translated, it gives CASSRLAGQETQYF.

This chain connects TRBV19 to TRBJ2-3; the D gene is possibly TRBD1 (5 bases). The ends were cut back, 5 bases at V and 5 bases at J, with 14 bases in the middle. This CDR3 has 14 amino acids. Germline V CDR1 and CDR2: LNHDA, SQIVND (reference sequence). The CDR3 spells CASSSNSGLDTQYF. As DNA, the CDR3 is TGTGCCAGTAGTTCGAACTCAGGGTTAGATACGCAGTATTTT.

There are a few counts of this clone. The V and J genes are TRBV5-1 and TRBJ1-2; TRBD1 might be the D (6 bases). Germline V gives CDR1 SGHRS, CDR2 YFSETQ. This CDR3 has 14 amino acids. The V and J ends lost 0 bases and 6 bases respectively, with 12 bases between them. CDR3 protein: CASSLDRAQDGYTF. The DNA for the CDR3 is TGCGCCAGCAGCTTGGACAGGGCTCAAGATGGCTACACCTTC.

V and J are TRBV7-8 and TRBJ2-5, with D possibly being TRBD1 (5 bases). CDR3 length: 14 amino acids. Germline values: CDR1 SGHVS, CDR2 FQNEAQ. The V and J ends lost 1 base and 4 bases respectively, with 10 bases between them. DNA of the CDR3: TGTGCCAGCAGCTTAGGCCGCAGGGTAGAGACCCAGTACTTC. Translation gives CASSLGRRVETQYF. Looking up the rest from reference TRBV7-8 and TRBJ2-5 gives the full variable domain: GAGVSQSPRYKVAKRGQDVALRCDPISGHVSLFWYQQALGQGPEFLTYFQNEAQLDKSGLPSDRFFAERPEGSVSTLKIQRTQQEDSAVYLCASSLGRRVETQYFGPGTRLLVL.

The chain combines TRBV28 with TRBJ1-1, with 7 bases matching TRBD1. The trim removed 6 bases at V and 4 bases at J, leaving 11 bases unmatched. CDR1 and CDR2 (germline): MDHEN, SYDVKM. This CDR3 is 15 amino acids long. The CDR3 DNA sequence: TGTGCCAGCAGGCAATATGCAGGGGGTAGCACTGAAGCTTTCTTT. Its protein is CASRQYAGGSTEAFF.

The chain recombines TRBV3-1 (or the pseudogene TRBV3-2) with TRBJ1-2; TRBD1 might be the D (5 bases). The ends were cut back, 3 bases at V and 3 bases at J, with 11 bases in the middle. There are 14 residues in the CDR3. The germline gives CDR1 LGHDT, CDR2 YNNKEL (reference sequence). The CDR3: CASSQAGYHYGYTF. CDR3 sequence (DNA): TGTGCCAGCAGCCAGGCAGGGTATCACTATGGCTACACCTTC.

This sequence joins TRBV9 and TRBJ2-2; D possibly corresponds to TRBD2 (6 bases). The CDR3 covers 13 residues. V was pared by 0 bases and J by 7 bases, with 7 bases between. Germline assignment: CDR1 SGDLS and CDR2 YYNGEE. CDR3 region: CASSVAGVGELFF. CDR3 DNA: TGTGCCAGCAGCGTAGCGGGGGTCGGGGAGCTGTTTTTT.

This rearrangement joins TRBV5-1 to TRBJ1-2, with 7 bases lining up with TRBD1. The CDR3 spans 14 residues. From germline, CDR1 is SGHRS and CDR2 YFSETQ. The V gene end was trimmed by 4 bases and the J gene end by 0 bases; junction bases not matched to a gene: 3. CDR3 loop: CASSKTGPNYGYTF. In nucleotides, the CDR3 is TGCGCCAGCAGCAAGACAGGGCCTAACTATGGCTACACCTTC.

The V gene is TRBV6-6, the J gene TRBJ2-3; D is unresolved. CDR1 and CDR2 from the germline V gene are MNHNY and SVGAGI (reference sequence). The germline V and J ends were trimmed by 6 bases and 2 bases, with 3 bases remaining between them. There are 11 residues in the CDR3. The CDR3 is CASRHTDTQYF. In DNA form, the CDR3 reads TGTGCCAGCAGACACACAGATACGCAGTATTTT.

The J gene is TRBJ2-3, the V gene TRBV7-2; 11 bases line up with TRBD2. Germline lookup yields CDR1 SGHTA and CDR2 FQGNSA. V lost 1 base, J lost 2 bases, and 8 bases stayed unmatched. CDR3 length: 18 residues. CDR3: CASSLGLAGFTVTDTQYF. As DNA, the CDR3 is TGTGCCAGCAGCTTAGGACTAGCGGGATTCACTGTCACAGATACGCAGTATTTT. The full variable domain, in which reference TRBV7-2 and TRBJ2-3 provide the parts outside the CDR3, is GAGVSQSPSNKVTEKGKDVELRCDPISGHTALYWYRQSLGQGLEFLIYFQGNSAPDKSGLPSDRFSAERTGGSVSTLTIQRTQQEDSAVYLCASSLGLAGFTVTDTQYFGPGTRLTVL.

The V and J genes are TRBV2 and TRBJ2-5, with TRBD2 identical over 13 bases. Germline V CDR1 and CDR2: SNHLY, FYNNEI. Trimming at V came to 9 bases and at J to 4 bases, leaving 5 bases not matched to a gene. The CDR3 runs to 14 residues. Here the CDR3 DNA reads TGTGCCAGAGGACTAGCGGGAGCCCCAGAGACCCAGTACTTC. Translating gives CARGLAGAPETQYF.

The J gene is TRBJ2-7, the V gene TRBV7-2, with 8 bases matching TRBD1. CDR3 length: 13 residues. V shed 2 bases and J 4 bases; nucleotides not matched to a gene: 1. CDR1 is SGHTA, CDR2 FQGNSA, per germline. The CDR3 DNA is TGTGCCAGCAGCTTAACAGGGGGTTACGAGCAGTACTTC. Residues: CASSLTGGYEQYF.

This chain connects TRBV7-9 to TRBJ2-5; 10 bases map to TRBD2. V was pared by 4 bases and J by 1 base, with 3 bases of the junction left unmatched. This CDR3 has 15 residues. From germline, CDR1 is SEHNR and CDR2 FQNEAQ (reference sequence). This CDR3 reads CASSSASGGQETQYF. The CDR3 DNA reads TGTGCCAGCAGCTCAGCTAGCGGGGGCCAAGAGACCCAGTACTTC. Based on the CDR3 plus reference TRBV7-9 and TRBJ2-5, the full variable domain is DTGVSQNPRHKITKRGQNVTFRCDPISEHNRLYWYRQTLGQGPEFLTYFQNEAQLEKSRLLSDRFSAERPKGSFSTLEIQRTEQGDSAMYLCASSSASGGQETQYFGPGTRLLVL.

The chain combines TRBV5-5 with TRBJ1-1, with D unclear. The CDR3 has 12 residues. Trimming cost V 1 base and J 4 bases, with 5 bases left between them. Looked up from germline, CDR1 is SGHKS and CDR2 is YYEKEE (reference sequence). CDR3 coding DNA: TGTGCCAGCAGCTTGACCGGCACTGAAGCTTTCTTT. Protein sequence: CASSLTGTEAFF.

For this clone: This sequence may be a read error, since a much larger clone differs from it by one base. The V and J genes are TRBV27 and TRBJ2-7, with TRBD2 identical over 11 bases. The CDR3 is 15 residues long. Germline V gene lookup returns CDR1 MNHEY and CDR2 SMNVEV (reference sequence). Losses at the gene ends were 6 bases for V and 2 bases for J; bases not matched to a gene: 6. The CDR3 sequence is CASSPGTSGTYEQYF. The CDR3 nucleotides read TGTGCCAGCAGCCCCGGGACTAGCGGCACCTACGAGCAGTACTTC.

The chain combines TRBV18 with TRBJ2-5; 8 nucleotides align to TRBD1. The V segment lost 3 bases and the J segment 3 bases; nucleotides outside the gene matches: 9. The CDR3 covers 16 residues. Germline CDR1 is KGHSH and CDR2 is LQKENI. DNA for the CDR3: TGTGCCAGCTCACCGACGACAGGGGCCTCAGAAGAGACCCAGTACTTC. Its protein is CASSPTTGASEETQYF.

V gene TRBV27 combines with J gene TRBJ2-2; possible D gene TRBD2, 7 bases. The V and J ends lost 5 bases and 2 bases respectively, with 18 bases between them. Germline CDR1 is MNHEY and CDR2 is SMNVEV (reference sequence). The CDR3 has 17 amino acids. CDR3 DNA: TGTGCCAGCAGTGTTCAGGGGAGGGTGCAAAACACCGGGGAGCTGTTTTTT. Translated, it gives CASSVQGRVQNTGELFF.

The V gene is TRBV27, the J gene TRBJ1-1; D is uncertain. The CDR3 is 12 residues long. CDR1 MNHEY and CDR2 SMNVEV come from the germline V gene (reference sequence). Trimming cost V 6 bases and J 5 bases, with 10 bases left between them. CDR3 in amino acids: CASRAGRTEAFF. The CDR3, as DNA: TGTGCCAGCAGGGCCGGGAGGACTGAAGCTTTCTTT.

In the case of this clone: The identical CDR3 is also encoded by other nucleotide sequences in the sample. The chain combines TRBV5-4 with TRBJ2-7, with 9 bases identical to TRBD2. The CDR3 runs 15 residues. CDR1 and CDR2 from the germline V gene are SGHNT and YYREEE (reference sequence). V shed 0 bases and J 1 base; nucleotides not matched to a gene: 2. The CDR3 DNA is TGTGCCAGCAGCTTGGGGCTAGCGGGATCCTACGAGCAGTACTTC. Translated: CASSLGLAGSYEQYF.

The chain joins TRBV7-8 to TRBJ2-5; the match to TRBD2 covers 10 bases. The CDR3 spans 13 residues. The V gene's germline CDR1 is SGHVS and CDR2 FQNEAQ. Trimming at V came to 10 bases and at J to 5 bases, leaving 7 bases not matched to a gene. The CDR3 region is CAIIAGGRETQYF. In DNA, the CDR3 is TGTGCCATCATAGCGGGGGGTCGGGAGACCCAGTACTTC.

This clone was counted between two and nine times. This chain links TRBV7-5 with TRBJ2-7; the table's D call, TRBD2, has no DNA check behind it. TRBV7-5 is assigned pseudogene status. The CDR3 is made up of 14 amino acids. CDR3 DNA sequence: TGTGCCAGCGTTGGGCCGCGGGCTACCTACGAGCAGTACTTC. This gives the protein CASVGPRATYEQYF.